What follows is one T cell receptor (beta chain) and its context. The CDR3 sequence is 13 residues long. Germline V lookup: CDR1 MNHEY, CDR2 SVGAGI. The V gene lost 6 bases and the J gene lost 7 bases, with 15 bases spanning the gap. TCRdb keeps only in-frame clones here, not all; method: immunoSEQ multiplex PCR. The repertoire includes approximately 360,000 clones, around four fifths of them detected once, and approximately 5% sits in the top ten. These data come from a study of blood T cell repertoires in COVID-19. Overall study context: Material from acute and convalescent COVID-19 was sourced from the United States, Italy and Spain.

The V gene is TRBV6-5, the J gene TRBJ2-5; tentative D call: TRBD1 (5 bases). This receptor was obtained from a woman aged 45 to 65 who had recovered from COVID-19. What was sequenced was PBMCs or T cells enriched from blood (not recorded which). The CDR3 spells CASRPDSVGTQYF. CDR3 nucleotides: TGTGCCAGCAGACCCGACAGCGTCGGGACCCAGTACTTC.